The T cell receptor (beta chain) under discussion was sequenced for a study of blood T cell repertoires in COVID-19 (dated by TCRdb to the early 2020s). Looking at the study overall: The collaborator samples originated in the United States, Italy and Spain and spanned the acute and convalescent phases of COVID-19. The samples were drawn from the first 160 participants of the ongoing ImmuneRACE study and from 1,254 subjects provided by 6 global collaborators. The material from the prospective study consisted of cDNA or gDNA derived from T cells, B-cell-depleted T cells, or PBMCs. The dataset comprised deeply sampled blood TCRbeta repertoires from subjects exposed to, actively infected with, or recovered from COVID-19. The repertoires were made available in a free public database intended to serve as a resource for research on the immune response to SARS-CoV-2. Where available, HLA class I and class II types were taken from metadata supplied by the sample provider and were not determined by assay-based typing. The sample metadata nearly always contained a de-identified subject ID, COVID-19 status, age in years and sex. Here is what the overall study found, with its caveats: How much clinical and demographic metadata was included differed by source and by participant, and the metadata was provided uncurated.

Comment on this clone: Its recognized antigen is unknown. The sample holds no much larger clone one base away, and base qualities are not on file.

Participants in the prospective study were enrolled through a virtual design, were aged about 18 to 100 years, and lived in some 24 United States geographic areas. In the prospective study, cohorts were assigned on the basis of participant-reported clinical history obtained from a screening survey and a study questionnaire. A participant counted as exposed if, within 2 weeks of entering the study, that participant had been in contact with someone who had a PCR-confirmed or clinician-diagnosed COVID-19 case. Each participant in the prospective study had whole blood, serum and a nasopharyngeal or oropharyngeal swab collected by mobile phlebotomists. Prospective study participants could optionally give additional blood draws and questionnaires over an approximately 2-month period. Blood samples from the prospective study were shipped frozen or at room temperature prior to DNA extraction. The immunoSEQ Assay, a bias-controlled multiplex PCR, was used to amplify TCRbeta CDR3 regions from genomic DNA. The original pipeline was this. Nucleated cell counts per sample were estimated from amplification of reference gene primers within the assay. To quantify the absolute abundance of each unique TCRbeta CDR3 rearrangement, sequence reads were collapsed and filtered. For each sample, productive Simpson clonality was calculated by taking the square root of Simpson's diversity index across productive rearrangements. TCRdb limited this immuneACCESS table to in-frame rearrangements with V and J called. A share of clones is missing; checked studies link under half to unresolved V genes, and the rest is unexplained. V and J calls and clone size are copied from that table; D and trimming were computed from the DNA. The sample table lists over 200,000 clones, approximately 86% of them with a count of one. Of the sample, about 4.7% falls within the top ten clones.

V drops 4 bases and J drops 10 bases, leaving 14 bases in between. The germline V gene (reference sequence) supplies CDR1 LGHDT and CDR2 YNNKEL. The CDR3 runs 14 amino acids, cysteine and phenylalanine included. Only the CDR3 portion is preserved as DNA: 42 bases, with reading frame beginning at the first base. The sequenced sample consisted of PBMCs or T cells enriched from blood (not recorded which). The receptor comes from a woman aged 25 to 39 who had been exposed to COVID-19. The rearranged segments are TRBV3-1 (or the pseudogene TRBV3-2) and TRBJ1-6, with TRBD1 tentatively as D gene (6 bases match). The CDR3 region has the sequence CASSRGLVGSPLHF. In nucleotide form, the sequence is TGTGCCAGCAGCCGGGGGCTAGTAGGGTCACCCCTCCACTTT.